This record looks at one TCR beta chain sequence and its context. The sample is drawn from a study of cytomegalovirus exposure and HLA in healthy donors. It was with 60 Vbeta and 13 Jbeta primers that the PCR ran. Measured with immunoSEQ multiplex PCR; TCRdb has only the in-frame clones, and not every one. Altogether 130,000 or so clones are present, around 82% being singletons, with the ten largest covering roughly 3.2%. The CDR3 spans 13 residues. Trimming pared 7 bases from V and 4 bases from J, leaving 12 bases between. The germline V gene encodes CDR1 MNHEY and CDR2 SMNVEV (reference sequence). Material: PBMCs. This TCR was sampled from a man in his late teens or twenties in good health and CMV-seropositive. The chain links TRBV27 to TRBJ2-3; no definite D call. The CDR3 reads CASIQYGSDTQYF. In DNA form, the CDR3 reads TGTGCCAGCATTCAATATGGCTCAGATACGCAGTATTTT.